The 7 T cell receptor beta chains in this list originate from one sample, sequenced in a study of OX40 agonist ivuxolimab in advanced cancers. TCRdb's copy holds only in-frame clones and misses some; the assay was immunoSEQ multiplex PCR. This sample has roughly 56,000 clones, with approximately 84% found just once. The source material was CD4+ or CD8+ T cells sorted from blood, sampled in a trial of the OX40 agonist ivuxolimab. The receptors were gathered from an adult with an advanced solid tumor such as melanoma, head and neck, liver or kidney cancer.

The V and J genes are TRBV6-5 and TRBJ2-1, with 7 bases that match TRBD1. The CDR3 runs to 12 residues. The germline V gene encodes CDR1 MNHEY and CDR2 SVGAGI. V lost 5 bases and J lost 8; bases outside the gene matches: 3. CDR3 region: CASSGTVHEQFF. The CDR3 DNA sequence: TGTGCCAGCAGTGGGACAGTACATGAGCAGTTCTTC.

This sequence joins TRBV6-5 and TRBJ2-2; D is ambiguous. The CDR3 loop spans 12 amino acids. Germline assignment: CDR1 MNHEY and CDR2 SVGAGI. With 3 bases removed from V and 6 bases from J, the gap between germline ends came to 5 bases. DNA of the CDR3: TGTGCCAGCAGTTATGGGGCCGGGGAGCTGTTTTTT. As protein: CASSYGAGELFF.

The chain has TRBV9 and TRBJ2-1, with TRBD2 as a possible D gene (6 bases). Germline assignment: CDR1 SGDLS and CDR2 YYNGEE. This CDR3 region has 18 residues. V was trimmed by 0 bases and J by 0 bases, leaving 16 bases between them. DNA for the CDR3: TGTGCCAGCAGCGTAGTAGTGGGGGGACTCAGCTCCTACAATGAGCAGTTCTTC. It translates to CASSVVVGGLSSYNEQFF. Based on the CDR3 plus reference TRBV9 and TRBJ2-1, the full variable domain is DSGVTQTPKHLITATGQRVTLRCSPRSGDLSVYWYQQSLDQGLQFLIQYYNGEERAKGNILERFSAQQFPDLHSELNLSSLELGDSALYFCASSVVVGGLSSYNEQFFGPGTRLTVL.

This rearrangement joins TRBV18 to TRBJ1-5, with 9 bases aligning to TRBD1. The germline gives CDR1 KGHSH, CDR2 LQKENI. J gave up 3 bases and V 6 bases, and 6 bases lay outside the gene matches. The CDR3 is made up of 15 amino acids. CDR3 in amino acids: CASSQGQGHNQPQHF. CDR3 nucleotide sequence: TGTGCCAGCTCGCAGGGACAGGGCCACAATCAGCCCCAGCATTTT.

The chain joins TRBV7-2 to TRBJ2-3, with 8 bases aligning to TRBD2. V dropped 1 base and J dropped 6; count of bases not matched to a gene: 6. The CDR3 consists of 15 residues. Germline-derived CDR1 and CDR2 are SGHTA and FQGNSA. The CDR3 bases are TGTGCCAGCAGCTTAGGTCTCGGGAGGGGTGATACGCAGTATTTT. Translation gives CASSLGLGRGDTQYF.

This chain connects TRBV19 to TRBJ2-1; D gene ambiguous. CDR1 LNHDA and CDR2 SQIVND come from the germline V gene (reference sequence). The CDR3 has 12 amino acids. Trimming pared 3 bases from V and 8 bases from J, leaving 8 bases between. In DNA, the CDR3 is TGTGCCAGTAGTATTAACTTTTATGAGCAGTTCTTC. Its translation: CASSINFYEQFF.

This chain joins TRBV10-3 and TRBJ1-1; TRBD1 is a possible D gene (6 bases). The V end was cut by 3 bases, the J end by 5 bases, with 16 bases between. Germline loops: CDR1 ENHRY, CDR2 SYGVKD. CDR3 size: 15 residues. The CDR3 spells CAISERGGRETEAFF. The CDR3, as DNA: TGTGCCATCAGTGAAAGGGGGGGGCGAGAAACTGAAGCTTTCTTT.